These T cell receptor beta chains were read from a single sample in a study of T cell changes during pregnancy in multiple sclerosis. The method was immunoSEQ multiplex PCR; TCRdb's version includes in-frame clones alone and lacks a portion of them. The data show about 87,000 clones, 80% to 95% seen once. The starting material was peripheral blood, obtained in the third trimester of pregnancy. The receptors originated from a female donor in good health, enrolled as a control in a pregnancy study. Both conserved end residues are part of each CDR3. The D gene is left open where the match is weak. Where a row states a size, it is once, few, many or the class of an expanded clone; other rows omit it.

j_gene: TRBJ2-5; abundance: once; v_gene: TRBV5-1; d_gene: TRBD2; CDR3nt: TGCGCCAGCAGCTTACTAGCGGGAGTTGAGACCCAGTACTTC; CDR3aa: CASSLLAGVETQYF
j_gene: TRBJ2-5; abundance: .; v_gene: TRBV4-1; d_gene: .; CDR3nt: TGCGCCAGCAGCCCTTCCCCGGGGGAACGGGGGCAAGAGACCCAGTACTTC; CDR3aa: CASSPSPGERGQETQYF
j_gene: TRBJ2-2; abundance: .; v_gene: TRBV6-4; d_gene: .; CDR3nt: TGTGCCAGCAGCTCTTCGGAGGGAGAGCTGTTTTTT; CDR3aa: CASSSSEGELFF
j_gene: TRBJ1-5; abundance: .; v_gene: TRBV5-8; d_gene: .; CDR3nt: TGTGCCAGCAGCTTTAACGCGGGGGCACGTCAGCCCCAGCATTTT; CDR3aa: CASSFNAGARQPQHF
j_gene: TRBJ1-2; abundance: .; v_gene: TRBV6-6; d_gene: .; CDR3nt: TGTGCCAGCAGTACCACAGGGTTTCTTGGTGGCTACACCTTC; CDR3aa: CASSTTGFLGGYTF
j_gene: TRBJ2-5; abundance: .; v_gene: TRBV7-9; d_gene: .; CDR3nt: TGTGCCAGCAGCCCAATACACCCGGAGTACCAAGAGACCCAGTACTTC; CDR3aa: CASSPIHPEYQETQYF
j_gene: TRBJ2-1; abundance: .; v_gene: TRBV6-9; d_gene: .; CDR3nt: TGTGCCAGCAGTTACCGGGACACCCACAATGAGCAGTTCTTC; CDR3aa: CASSYRDTHNEQFF
j_gene: TRBJ1-2; abundance: .; v_gene: TRBV6-6; d_gene: .; CDR3nt: TGTGCCAGCAGTTACTCGACTGGGAGCAGGGGCTACACCTTC; CDR3aa: CASSYSTGSRGYTF
j_gene: TRBJ1-1; abundance: .; v_gene: TRBV10-3; d_gene: .; CDR3nt: TGTGCCATCAGTAATCAGATTATGAACACTGAAGCTTTCTTT; CDR3aa: CAISNQIMNTEAFF
j_gene: TRBJ1-1; abundance: .; v_gene: TRBV6-5; d_gene: .; CDR3nt: TGTGCCACTGGGGCCTGGGGTAACACTGAAGCTTTCTTT; CDR3aa: CATGAWGNTEAFF
j_gene: TRBJ1-1; abundance: .; v_gene: TRBV27; d_gene: TRBD1; CDR3nt: TGTGCCAGCAGTCCCCGGGACAGGATCAAAATCCGAGAGATGAACACTGAAGCTTTCTTT; CDR3aa: CASSPRDRIKIREMNTEAFF
j_gene: TRBJ2-1; abundance: .; v_gene: TRBV2; d_gene: TRBD2; CDR3nt: TGTGCCAGCAGTGACGGGACTAGCGGGAGGATCTACTCCTACAATGAGCAGTTCTTC; CDR3aa: CASSDGTSGRIYSYNEQFF
j_gene: TRBJ1-1; abundance: .; v_gene: TRBV2; d_gene: TRBD1; CDR3nt: TGTGCCAGCAGAGTTGGGACAGGGGGGACTGAAGCTTTCTTT; CDR3aa: CASRVGTGGTEAFF
j_gene: TRBJ2-5; abundance: .; v_gene: TRBV19; d_gene: .; CDR3nt: TGTGCCAGTAGTATACGCGGTGGGGAGACCCAGTACTTC; CDR3aa: CASSIRGGETQYF
j_gene: TRBJ2-5; abundance: .; v_gene: TRBV5-1; d_gene: .; CDR3nt: TGCGCCAGCAGCTTGGCCGGGACAACCGGAGAGACCCAGTACTTC; CDR3aa: CASSLAGTTGETQYF
j_gene: TRBJ2-5; abundance: .; v_gene: TRBV6-1; d_gene: .; CDR3nt: TGTGCCAGCAGTGAACATCGCGGGTGGGAAGAGACCCAGTACTTC; CDR3aa: CASSEHRGWEETQYF
j_gene: TRBJ2-1; abundance: .; v_gene: TRBV4-1; d_gene: .; CDR3nt: TGCGCCAGCAGAAGGCTAGCCGTAAGCAATGAGCAGTTCTTC; CDR3aa: CASRRLAVSNEQFF
j_gene: TRBJ2-5; abundance: .; v_gene: TRBV2; d_gene: TRBD1; CDR3nt: TGTGCCAGCAGTGGAACAGGGGGTCCCTCAGAGACCCAGTACTTC; CDR3aa: CASSGTGGPSETQYF
j_gene: TRBJ2-7; abundance: .; v_gene: TRBV18; d_gene: TRBD1; CDR3nt: TGTGCCAGCTCACCCCCGGGACAGGGGCACGATGAGGCTAGGGAGCAGTACTTC; CDR3aa: CASSPPGQGHDEAREQYF
j_gene: TRBJ2-7; abundance: .; v_gene: TRBV19; d_gene: .; CDR3nt: TGTGCCAGTAGTTCGACACGGTACGAGCAGTACTTC; CDR3aa: CASSSTRYEQYF
j_gene: TRBJ2-7; abundance: .; v_gene: TRBV7-2; d_gene: .; CDR3nt: TGTGCCAGCAGCTGGGGGGTGGGTGAGCAGTACTTC; CDR3aa: CASSWGVGEQYF
j_gene: TRBJ2-6; abundance: .; v_gene: TRBV6-1; d_gene: .; CDR3nt: TGTGCCAGCAGTGAGCCTCCGGGACTTTTTTCTGGGGCCAACGTCCTGACTTTC; CDR3aa: CASSEPPGLFSGANVLTF
j_gene: TRBJ2-1; abundance: .; v_gene: TRBV6-5; d_gene: TRBD2; CDR3nt: TGTGCCAGCAGTTACCCGGCTAGCGGGAATAAGCAGTTCTTC; CDR3aa: CASSYPASGNKQFF
j_gene: TRBJ2-7; abundance: .; v_gene: TRBV7-9; d_gene: .; CDR3nt: TGTGCCAGCAGCTTAGAAGGACAACCCTACGAGCAGTACTTC; CDR3aa: CASSLEGQPYEQYF
j_gene: TRBJ2-4; abundance: .; v_gene: TRBV15; d_gene: .; CDR3nt: TGTGCCACCAGCAGAGTAGAGCACGGAAACATTCAGTACTTC; CDR3aa: CATSRVEHGNIQYF
j_gene: TRBJ2-5; abundance: .; v_gene: TRBV27; d_gene: TRBD2; CDR3nt: TGTGCCAGCAGTTTATGGGTAGCGGGAGTGGAGACCCAGTACTTC; CDR3aa: CASSLWVAGVETQYF
j_gene: TRBJ1-2; abundance: .; v_gene: TRBV28; d_gene: TRBD1; CDR3nt: TGTGCCAGCAGTTCGACAGGGGAGGAGGTCTATGGCTACACCTTC; CDR3aa: CASSSTGEEVYGYTF
j_gene: TRBJ2-4; abundance: .; v_gene: TRBV4-1; d_gene: .; CDR3nt: TGCGCCAGCAGCCAAGGAAAACCGTCTAGTCAGGGCAAAAACATTCAGTACTTC; CDR3aa: CASSQGKPSSQGKNIQYF
j_gene: TRBJ2-7; abundance: once; v_gene: TRBV21-1; d_gene: .; CDR3nt: TGTGCCAGCAGCAAAGCGCTTTTGGGGCGCGAGCAGTACTTC; CDR3aa: CASSKALLGREQYF
j_gene: TRBJ2-7; abundance: once; v_gene: TRBV5-6; d_gene: TRBD2; CDR3nt: TGTGCCAGCAGCTTGAGAAGCGGGGCTCTCTCCTACGAGCAGTACTTC; CDR3aa: CASSLRSGALSYEQYF
j_gene: TRBJ2-3; abundance: .; v_gene: TRBV7-2; d_gene: TRBD2; CDR3nt: TGTGCCAGCAGCTTAGGGGAGCGGGACACAGATACGCAGTATTTT; CDR3aa: CASSLGERDTDTQYF
j_gene: TRBJ2-7; abundance: .; v_gene: TRBV28; d_gene: TRBD1; CDR3nt: TGTGCCAGCAGGGTCGGGACAGGGAATACCTACGAGCAGTACTTC; CDR3aa: CASRVGTGNTYEQYF
j_gene: TRBJ1-1; abundance: .; v_gene: TRBV5-1; d_gene: .; CDR3nt: TGCGCCAGCAGCTTCGGGGGGCCAGGGAACACTGAAGCCTTCTTT; CDR3aa: CASSFGGPGNTEAFF
j_gene: TRBJ2-7; abundance: .; v_gene: TRBV27; d_gene: TRBD1; CDR3nt: TGTGCCAGCAGTCGGCACCGGGACAGACGTTACGAGCAGTACTTC; CDR3aa: CASSRHRDRRYEQYF
j_gene: TRBJ2-2; abundance: .; v_gene: TRBV27; d_gene: TRBD1; CDR3nt: TGTGCCAGCAGTGGGACAGGATGGACCGGGGAGCTGTTTTTT; CDR3aa: CASSGTGWTGELFF
j_gene: TRBJ2-7; abundance: once; v_gene: TRBV14; d_gene: TRBD2; CDR3nt: TGTGCCAGCAGCCAAGAGCAAGCAGCGGGACCCGCCAACTTC; CDR3aa: CASSQEQAAGPANF
j_gene: TRBJ2-2; abundance: .; v_gene: TRBV6-6; d_gene: .; CDR3nt: TGTGCCAGCAGTTACTTACAGGCTGCAAACGGGGAGCTGTTTTTT; CDR3aa: CASSYLQAANGELFF
j_gene: TRBJ1-1; abundance: once; v_gene: TRBV5-1; d_gene: .; CDR3nt: TGCGCCAGCAGCTTGCAGGGTGTTGGGTACACTGAAGCTTTCTTT; CDR3aa: CASSLQGVGYTEAFF
j_gene: TRBJ1-1; abundance: .; v_gene: TRBV5-6; d_gene: .; CDR3nt: TGTGCCAGCAGCGGACTTCGGAACACTGAAGCTTTCTTT; CDR3aa: CASSGLRNTEAFF
j_gene: TRBJ2-7; abundance: once; v_gene: TRBV29-1; d_gene: TRBD2; CDR3nt: TGCAGCGTTACTAGCGGGAAGGAGCAGTACTTC; CDR3aa: CSVTSGKEQYF
j_gene: TRBJ1-6; abundance: .; v_gene: TRBV7-2; d_gene: .; CDR3nt: TGTGCCAGCATCACATCGGCGGATAATTCACCCCTCCACTTT; CDR3aa: CASITSADNSPLHF
j_gene: TRBJ2-2; abundance: .; v_gene: TRBV18; d_gene: .; CDR3nt: TGTGCCAGCTCACCGCAGACGACAGGTGGTACCACCGGGGAGCTGTTTTTT; CDR3aa: CASSPQTTGGTTGELFF
j_gene: TRBJ2-3; abundance: .; v_gene: TRBV6-5; d_gene: TRBD2; CDR3nt: TGTGCCAGCAGTCGGACTAGCGACACAGATACGCAGTATTTT; CDR3aa: CASSRTSDTDTQYF
j_gene: TRBJ2-7; abundance: .; v_gene: TRBV27; d_gene: .; CDR3nt: TGTGCCAGCAGTTTGGAAATGGGACGGGGGGAGCAGTACTTC; CDR3aa: CASSLEMGRGEQYF
j_gene: TRBJ2-7; abundance: .; v_gene: TRBV4-1; d_gene: TRBD2; CDR3nt: TGCGCCAGCAGCCAAGAGTCTAGCGGGGTCTACGAGCAGTACTTC; CDR3aa: CASSQESSGVYEQYF
j_gene: TRBJ2-7; abundance: .; v_gene: TRBV28; d_gene: TRBD1; CDR3nt: TGTGCCAGCAGTACCGGACAGGGACCCTACGAGCAGTACTTC; CDR3aa: CASSTGQGPYEQYF
j_gene: TRBJ1-1; abundance: .; v_gene: TRBV29-1; d_gene: TRBD1; CDR3nt: TGCAGCGCCCGACAGGGGGGGACTGAAGCTTTCTTT; CDR3aa: CSARQGGTEAFF
j_gene: TRBJ2-3; abundance: .; v_gene: TRBV5-6; d_gene: TRBD1; CDR3nt: TGTGCCAGCAGCTTGGCGGGACAGGGGGGAACAGATACGCAGTATTTT; CDR3aa: CASSLAGQGGTDTQYF
j_gene: TRBJ1-1; abundance: .; v_gene: TRBV7-8; d_gene: .; CDR3nt: TGTGCCAGCAGCTTAGTAAGAGGAACAGGCATGAACACTGAAGCTTTCTTT; CDR3aa: CASSLVRGTGMNTEAFF
j_gene: TRBJ2-3; abundance: .; v_gene: TRBV15; d_gene: .; CDR3nt: TGTGCCACCGCGGTGGCGGGGCTCACGCATACGCAGTATTTT; CDR3aa: CATAVAGLTHTQYF